This paragraph reports one T cell receptor beta chain. What it recognizes is unknown. Assay used: immunoSEQ multiplex PCR; TCRdb lists only in-frame clones, some missing. The sample has more than 65,000 clones; 85% are singletons. This specimen belongs to a study of OX40 agonist ivuxolimab in advanced cancers. Across the study: Those enrolled were about 80% male, with a mean age of about 60 years and ages from roughly 23 to 80.

General study findings and limits: The expanded peripheral T cells' antigen specificity was not determined. Among the lowest peripheral clonal expansion occurred in 0.1-3.0 mg/kg partial responders.

Samples of blood were obtained at baseline, on cycle 4 day 1, and on cycle 7 day 1. This CDR3 is 12 amino acids long. V shed 5 bases and J shed 3 bases, with 7 bases lying between them. Germline assignment: CDR1 MDHEN and CDR2 SYDVKM. The source was CD4+ or CD8+ T cells sorted from blood, collected in a trial of the OX40 agonist ivuxolimab. The receptor comes from an adult with an advanced solid tumor such as melanoma, head and neck, liver or kidney cancer. The V call is TRBV28, the J call TRBJ1-2; D uncertain. The CDR3 protein is CASSPLYYGYTF. The CDR3 bases are TGTGCCAGCAGTCCCCTTTACTATGGCTACACCTTC.